Below are 9 T cell receptor beta chains sequenced from a single sample in a study of graft-versus-host responses after intestinal transplantation. Their antigens are not known. Sequenced by immunoSEQ multiplex PCR; TCRdb stores in-frame clones only, minus some. The data hold tens of thousands of clones, with 91% observed a single time. The sample in question was unstimulated CD4+ T cells sorted from spleen or lymph node cells, obtained before intestinal transplant. These receptors were taken from a human donor who received an intestinal transplant.

V and J are TRBV9 and TRBJ2-5; TRBD2 matches 9 bases. Losses at the gene ends were 2 bases for V and 4 bases for J; bases not matched to a gene: 6. From germline, CDR1 is SGDLS and CDR2 YYNGEE. There are 15 residues in the CDR3. CDR3 DNA: TGTGCCAGCAGCGTCTCTAGCGGGGCGGTAGAGACCCAGTACTTC. Translated, it gives CASSVSSGAVETQYF.

This rearrangement joins TRBV19 to TRBJ1-2; 7 positions match TRBD1. CDR1 and CDR2 (germline): LNHDA, SQIVND (reference sequence). The CDR3 loop spans 14 amino acids. The V and J ends lost 5 bases and 2 bases, in that order; junction bases with no gene match: 5. The CDR3 coding sequence is TGTGCCAGTAGTCGGGTAGGGGGCAACTATGGCTACACCTTC. This translates into CASSRVGGNYGYTF.

The rearrangement joins TRBV7-2 to TRBJ2-3, with TRBD1 matching over 7 bases. This CDR3 spans 14 amino acids. Germline CDR1 and CDR2: SGHTA and FQGNSA. The ends lost 7 bases at V and 3 bases at J; junction bases unmatched: 7. The CDR3 loop reads CASTGTRGTDTQYF. Written as DNA, the CDR3 is TGTGCCAGCACCGGGACCAGGGGGACAGATACGCAGTATTTT.

The chain is built from TRBV19 and TRBJ1-4; D not resolved. The CDR3 extends over 14 amino acids. The germline V gene has CDR1 LNHDA and CDR2 SQIVND (reference sequence). V was clipped by 5 bases and J by 0 bases, with 7 bases between them. Written as DNA, the CDR3 is TGTGCCAGTAGTCTTGGAGCAACTAATGAAAAACTGTTTTTT. It translates to CASSLGATNEKLFF.

The chain joins TRBV6-5 to TRBJ2-2; D call uncertain. V shed 5 bases and J shed 5 bases, with 9 bases lying between them. The CDR3 loop spans 13 amino acids. Germline V CDR1 and CDR2: MNHEY, SVGAGI. For the CDR3, the DNA is TGTGCCAGCAGTCCCTCTACGACCGGGGAGCTGTTTTTT. Translating it yields CASSPSTTGELFF.

CDR3 DNA: TGTGCCAGCAGCTTGAGGAGACGGAGCTCCTACGAGCAGTACTTC. Its protein product is CASSLRRRSSYEQYF. The rearrangement uses TRBV5-6 and TRBJ2-7; D gene ambiguous. The CDR3 sequence is 15 residues long. From germline, CDR1 is SGHDT and CDR2 YYEEEE. V was cut by 1 base and J by 0 bases, with 11 bases left in between. Variable domain in full (rest from reference TRBV5-6 and TRBJ2-7): DAGVTQSPTHLIKTRGQQVTLRCSPKSGHDTVSWYQQALGQGPQFIFQYYEEEERQRGNFPDRFSGHQFPNYSSELNVNALLLGDSALYLCASSLRRRSSYEQYFGPGTRLTVT.

The chain is built from TRBV5-6 and TRBJ2-5, with D perhaps TRBD2 (7 bases). The CDR3 consists of 14 residues. V was shortened by 2 bases and J by 5 bases, with 13 bases between the two germline ends. Germline loops: CDR1 SGHDT, CDR2 YYEEEE. In DNA, the CDR3 is TGTGCCAGCAGCTTCGGGGGGCAAGGTGAGACCCAGTACTTC. It yields the protein CASSFGGQGETQYF. Full variable domain (remainder filled in from reference TRBV5-6 and TRBJ2-5): DAGVTQSPTHLIKTRGQQVTLRCSPKSGHDTVSWYQQALGQGPQFIFQYYEEEERQRGNFPDRFSGHQFPNYSSELNVNALLLGDSALYLCASSFGGQGETQYFGPGTRLLVL.

The chain employs TRBV6-6 and TRBJ1-4, with 7 nucleotides matching TRBD1. The CDR3 runs 16 residues. Losses at the gene ends were 5 bases for V and 4 bases for J; bases not matched to a gene: 10. Germline V gene sequence: CDR1 MNHNY, CDR2 SVGAGI (reference sequence). The CDR3 here is CASSPLTGAGNEKLFF. The CDR3 bases are TGTGCCAGCAGTCCCCTCACAGGGGCGGGTAATGAAAAACTGTTTTTT.

The CDR3 protein is CASSVRSTPDSPLHF. The CDR3 nucleotides read TGTGCCAGCAGCGTACGGAGTACGCCGGATTCACCCCTCCACTTT. The chain links TRBV9 to TRBJ1-6; the D is unclear. Trimming shortened V by 1 base and J by 8 bases, and 13 bases separated the two germline ends. The germline V gene has CDR1 SGDLS and CDR2 YYNGEE. CDR3 length: 15 amino acids.